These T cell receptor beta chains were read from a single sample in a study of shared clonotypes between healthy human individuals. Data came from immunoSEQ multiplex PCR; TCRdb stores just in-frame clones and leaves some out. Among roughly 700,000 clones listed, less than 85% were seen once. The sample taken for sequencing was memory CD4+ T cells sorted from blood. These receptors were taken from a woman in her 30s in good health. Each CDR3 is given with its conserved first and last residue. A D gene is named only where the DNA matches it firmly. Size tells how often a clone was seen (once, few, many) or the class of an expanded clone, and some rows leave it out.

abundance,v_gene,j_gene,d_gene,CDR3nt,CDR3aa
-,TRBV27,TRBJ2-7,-,TGTGCCAGCAGTTTGGTAGGGGATACCTACGAGCAGTACTTC,CASSLVGDTYEQYF
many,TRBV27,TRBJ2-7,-,TGTGCCAGCAGTATTACAAGGGACTACGAGCAGTACTTC,CASSITRDYEQYF
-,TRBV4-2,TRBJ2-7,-,TGTGCCAGCTCCGTTAGCGGAAGCTCCTACGAGCAGTACTTC,CASSVSGSSYEQYF
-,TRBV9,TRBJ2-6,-,TGTGCCAGCAGCCTAGCCACCCACTCTGGGGCCAACGTCCTGACTTTC,CASSLATHSGANVLTF
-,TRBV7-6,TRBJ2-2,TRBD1,TGTGCGAGCGCGACAGGGTTCGACACCGGGGAGCTGTTTTTT,CASATGFDTGELFF
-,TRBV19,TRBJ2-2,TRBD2,TGTGCCAGTAGTACGAGCGGGAGGCTGACCGGGGAGCTGTTTTTT,CASSTSGRLTGELFF
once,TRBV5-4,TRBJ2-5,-,TGTGCCAGCAGCCAGGCGGCAGATGAGACCCAGTACTTC,CASSQAADETQYF
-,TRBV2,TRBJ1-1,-,TGTGCCAGCAGGGGCGAGGGAATCACTGAAGCTTTCTTT,CASRGEGITEAFF
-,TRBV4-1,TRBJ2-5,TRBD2,TGCGCCAGCAGCCAAGATTTGGGCGGGAGACAGACCCAGTACTTC,CASSQDLGGRQTQYF
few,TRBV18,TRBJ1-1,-,TGTGCCAGCTCACCACCGAGACCCCACACTGAAGCTTTCTTT,CASSPPRPHTEAFF
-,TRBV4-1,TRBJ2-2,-,TGCGCCAGCAGTCCCCTGGGTTCGACAGCCGACGCGGGGGAGCTGTTTTTT,CASSPLGSTADAGELFF
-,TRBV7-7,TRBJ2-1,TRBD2,TGTGCCAGCAGCTTAGGGTCACTAGCGGGAGCAGATGAGCAGTTCTTC,CASSLGSLAGADEQFF
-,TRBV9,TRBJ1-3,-,TGTGCCAGCAGCGTACTGGGGGCAAGTGGAGTTCCTGGAAACACCATATATTTT,CASSVLGASGVPGNTIYF
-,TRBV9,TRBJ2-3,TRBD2,TGTGCCAGCAGCTCCAGACTAGCGTCGCGCACAGATACGCAGTATTTT,CASSSRLASRTDTQYF
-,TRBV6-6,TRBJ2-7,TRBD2,TGTGCCAGCAGTTACTCGGCGGGAGGCACCTACGAGCAGTACTTC,CASSYSAGGTYEQYF
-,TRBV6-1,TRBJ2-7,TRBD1,TGTGCCAGCGGTCCCGACAGGGGCTACGAGCAGTACTTC,CASGPDRGYEQYF
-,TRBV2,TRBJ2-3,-,TGTGCCAGCAGTGCCGAGGGGGGGATCACAGATACGCAGTATTTT,CASSAEGGITDTQYF
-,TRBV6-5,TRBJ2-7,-,TGTGCCAGCAGTGCGGGGAAAGCGGGACATGACGAGCAGTACTTC,CASSAGKAGHDEQYF
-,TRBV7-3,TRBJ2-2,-,TGTGCCAGCACTCAGGGTTCGAACACCGGGGAGCTGTTTTTT,CASTQGSNTGELFF
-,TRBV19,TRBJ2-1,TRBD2,TGTGCCAGTAGTATTTTAGGACTAGCGGGGAGCTCCTACAATGAGCAGTTCTTC,CASSILGLAGSSYNEQFF
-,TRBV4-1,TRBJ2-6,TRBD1,TGCGCCAGCAGCGTCACAAGGGACAGAGACTCTGGGGCCAACGTCCTGACTTTC,CASSVTRDRDSGANVLTF
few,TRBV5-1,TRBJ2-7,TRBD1,TGCGCCAGCAGCCGACTGGACAGGCTCGACGAGCAGTACTTC,CASSRLDRLDEQYF
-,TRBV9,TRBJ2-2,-,TGTGCCAGCAGCGTAGACCAGAGCGGGGAGCTGTTTTTT,CASSVDQSGELFF
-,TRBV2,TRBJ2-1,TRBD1,TGTGCCAGTATTGCGGGACAGGGGGCCTGGAATGAGCAGTTCTTC,CASIAGQGAWNEQFF
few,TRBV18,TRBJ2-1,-,TGTGCCAGCTCACCATACAATGAGCAGTTCTTC,CASSPYNEQFF